The TCR beta chain described here comes from a study of neurological immune-mediated disorders. This clonotype showed up many times. The making of cDNA relied on 5'RACE with 10-nucleotide random UMIs. MiXCR, applied by TCRdb to the 5' RACE reads, yields one record per CDR3 protein. The sample consists of about 43,000 distinct CDR3 sequences, about 12% of them appearing once. Material: PBMCs. The receptor was derived from a female donor in good health.

The chain's CDR3 is CASSRDSMNTEAFF. The CDR3 DNA follows: TGCGCCAGCAGTCGTGACAGTATGAACACTGAAGCTTTCTTT. The J gene is TRBJ1-1, the V gene TRBV5-1, with D perhaps matching TRBD1 (5 bases). The CDR3 has 14 residues. Between the trimmed V and J ends, which lost 5 bases and 0 bases, there was a span of 11 bases. Germline CDR1 and CDR2: SGHRS and YFSETQ.